This T cell receptor (beta chain) was sequenced for a study of T cell responses to AZD1222 COVID-19 vaccine. Profiled with immunoSEQ multiplex PCR; TCRdb holds only in-frame clones, not every one. The table lists around 200,000 clones, about 91% of them singletons, with 7.5% to 9.5% in the top ten. This CDR3 has 14 residues. The V gene end was trimmed by 9 bases and the J gene end by 5 bases; junction bases not matched to a gene: 9. Germline CDR1 and CDR2: MNHEY and SMNVEV (reference sequence). The sequence was collected from an adult in good health. The rearrangement uses TRBV27 and TRBJ1-4, with 7 bases that match TRBD1. Sequences were derived from peripheral blood, sampled on day 0 of AZD1222 vaccination. This CDR3 is CASMNQGENEKLFF. CDR3 in DNA: TGTGCCAGTATGAATCAGGGGGAAAATGAAAAACTGTTTTTT.